This paragraph covers one TCR beta chain sequence. The antigen is unknown. The data were taken from a study of blood T cells in healthy people across ages. The use of a sample-barcoded 5' primer and a J-beta primer mix characterized a second PCR of about 7 to 12 cycles. One entry per CDR3 protein results from TCRdb running MiXCR on the 5' RACE reads. Of under 2,000,000 distinct CDR3 sequences in the sample, about 50% were seen once. Study-level findings and limits: Unsorted PBMC material precluded a definitive naive versus antigen-experienced comparison. Donors of long life had a larger count of naive CD4+ cells and greater diversity than aged donors. Strong correlation linked observed beta diversity and percent naive T cells.

Every donor contributed approximately 10 milliliters of peripheral blood by blood draw. J lost 11 bases, V lost 2 bases, and 8 bases had no gene match. Germline values: CDR1 SEHNR, CDR2 FQNEAQ (reference sequence). This CDR3 is built from 14 residues. This clonotype was obtained from a woman aged 40-49 years in good health. The chain carries TRBV7-9 and TRBJ2-5, with 10 nucleotides matching TRBD2. The sample taken for sequencing was blood. DNA of the CDR3: TGTGCCAGCAGCTTAAGGTCTAGCGGGGGTGAGCAGTACTTC. This gives the protein CASSLRSSGGEQYF.